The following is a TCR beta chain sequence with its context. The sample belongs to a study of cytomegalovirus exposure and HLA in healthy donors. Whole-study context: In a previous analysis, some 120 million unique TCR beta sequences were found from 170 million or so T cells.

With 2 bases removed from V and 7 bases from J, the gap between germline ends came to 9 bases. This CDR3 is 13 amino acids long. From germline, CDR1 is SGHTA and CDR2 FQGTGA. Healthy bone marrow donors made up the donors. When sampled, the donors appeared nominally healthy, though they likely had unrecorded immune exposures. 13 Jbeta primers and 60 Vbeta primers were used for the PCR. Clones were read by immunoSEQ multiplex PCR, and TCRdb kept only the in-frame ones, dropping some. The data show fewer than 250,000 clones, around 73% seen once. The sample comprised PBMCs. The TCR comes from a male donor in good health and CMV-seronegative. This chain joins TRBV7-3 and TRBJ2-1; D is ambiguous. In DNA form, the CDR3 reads TGTGCCAGCAGCTTAGGTGCCGGTAATGAGCAGTTCTTC. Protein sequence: CASSLGAGNEQFF.